This T cell receptor (beta chain) was observed in a study of OX40 agonist ivuxolimab in advanced cancers. Trimming took 4 bases from V and 8 from J; bases not matched to a gene: 6. Germline V lookup: CDR1 SNHLY, CDR2 FYNNEI. The CDR3 consists of 15 residues. The method was immunoSEQ multiplex PCR; TCRdb's version includes in-frame clones alone and lacks a portion of them. The table has more than 10,000 clones, over 60% seen once; the top ten hold 35% to 50%. The gene calls are TRBV2 and TRBJ2-5; 14 bases map to TRBD2. The clonotype comes from an adult with an advanced solid tumor such as melanoma, head and neck, liver or kidney cancer. This specimen was CD4+ or CD8+ T cells sorted from blood, taken in a trial of the OX40 agonist ivuxolimab. The CDR3 here is CASSGGLAGVGTQYF. DNA of the CDR3: TGTGCCAGCAGTGGGGGACTAGCGGGAGTCGGCACCCAGTACTTC.